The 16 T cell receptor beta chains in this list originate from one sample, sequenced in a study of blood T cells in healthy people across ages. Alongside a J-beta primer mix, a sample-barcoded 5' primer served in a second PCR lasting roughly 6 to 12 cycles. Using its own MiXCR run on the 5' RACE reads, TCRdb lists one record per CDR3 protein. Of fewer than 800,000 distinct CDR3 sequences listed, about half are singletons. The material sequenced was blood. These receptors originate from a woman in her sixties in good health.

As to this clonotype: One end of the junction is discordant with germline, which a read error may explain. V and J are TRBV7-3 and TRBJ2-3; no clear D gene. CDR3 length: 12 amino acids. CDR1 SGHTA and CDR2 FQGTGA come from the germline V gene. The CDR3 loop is CAGKVYSDTRYF. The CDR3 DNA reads TGTGCCGGTAAAGTTTACTCAGATACGCGGTATTTT. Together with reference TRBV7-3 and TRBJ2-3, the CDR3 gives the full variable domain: GAGVSQTPSNKVTEKGKYVELRCDPISGHTALYWYRQSLGQGPEFLIYFQGTGAADDSGLPNDRFFAVRPEGSVSTLKIQRTERGDSAVYLCAGKVYSDTRYFGPGTRLTVL.

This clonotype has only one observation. The CDR3: CANSGTGGFGELFF. CDR3 in DNA: TGTGCCAATTCCGGGACAGGGGGCTTCGGGGAGCTGTTTTTT. The chain recombines TRBV10-3 with TRBJ2-2; 12 nucleotides agree with TRBD1. Trimming cost V 10 bases and J 7 bases; bases outside gene matches: 7. Germline V gene sequence: CDR1 ENHRY, CDR2 SYGVKD. The CDR3 length is 14 residues.

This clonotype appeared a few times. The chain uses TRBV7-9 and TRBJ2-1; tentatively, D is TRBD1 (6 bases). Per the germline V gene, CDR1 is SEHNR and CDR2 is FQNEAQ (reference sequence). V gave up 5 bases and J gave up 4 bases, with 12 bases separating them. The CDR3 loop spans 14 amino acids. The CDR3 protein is CASSKYREYNEQFF. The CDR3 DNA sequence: TGTGCCAGCAGCAAATACAGGGAATACAATGAGCAGTTCTTC.

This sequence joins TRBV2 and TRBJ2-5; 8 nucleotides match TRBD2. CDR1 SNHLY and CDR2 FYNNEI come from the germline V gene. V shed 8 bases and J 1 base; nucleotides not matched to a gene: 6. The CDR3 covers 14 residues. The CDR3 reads CASSEGTSQETQYF. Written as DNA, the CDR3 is TGTGCCAGCTCTGAGGGGACTAGCCAAGAGACCCAGTACTTC. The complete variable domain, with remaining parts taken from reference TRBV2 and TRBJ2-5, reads EPEVTQTPSHQVTQMGQEVILRCVPISNHLYFYWYRQILGQKVEFLVSFYNNEISEKSEIFDDQFSVERPDGSNFTLKIRSTKLEDSAMYFCASSEGTSQETQYFGPGTRLLVL.

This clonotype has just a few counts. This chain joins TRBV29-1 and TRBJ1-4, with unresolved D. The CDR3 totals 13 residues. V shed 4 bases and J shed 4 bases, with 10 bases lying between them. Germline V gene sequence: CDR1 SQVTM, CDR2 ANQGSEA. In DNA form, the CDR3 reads TGCAGCGTTGTCCGGCAGTTTAATGAAAAACTGTTTTTT. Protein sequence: CSVVRQFNEKLFF.

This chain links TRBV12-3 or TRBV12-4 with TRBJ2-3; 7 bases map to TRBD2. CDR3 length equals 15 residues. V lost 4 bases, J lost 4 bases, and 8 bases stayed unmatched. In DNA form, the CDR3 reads TGTGCCAGCAGTTCGCAGCGGGATAGTTCAGATACGCAGTATTTT. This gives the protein CASSSQRDSSDTQYF.

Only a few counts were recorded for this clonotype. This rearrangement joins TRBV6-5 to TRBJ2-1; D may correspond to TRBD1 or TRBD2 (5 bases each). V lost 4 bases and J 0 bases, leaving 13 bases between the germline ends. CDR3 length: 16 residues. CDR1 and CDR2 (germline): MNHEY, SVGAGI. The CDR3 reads CASSLTGASSYNEQFF. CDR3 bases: TGTGCCAGCAGTTTGACCGGGGCTAGCTCCTACAATGAGCAGTTCTTC.

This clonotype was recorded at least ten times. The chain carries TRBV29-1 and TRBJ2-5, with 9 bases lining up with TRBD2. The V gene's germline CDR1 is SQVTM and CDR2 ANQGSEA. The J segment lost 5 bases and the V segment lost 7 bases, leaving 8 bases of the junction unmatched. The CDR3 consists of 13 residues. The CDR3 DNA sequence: TGCAGCGCCTTCATAGCGGGAGTGGAGACCCAGTACTTC. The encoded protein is CSAFIAGVETQYF.

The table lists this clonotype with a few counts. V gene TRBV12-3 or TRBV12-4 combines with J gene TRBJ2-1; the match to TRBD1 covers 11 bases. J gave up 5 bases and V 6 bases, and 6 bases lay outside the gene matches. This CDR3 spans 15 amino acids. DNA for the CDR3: TGTGCCAGCAGCGCGTGGGACAGGGGGAACAATGAGCAGTTCTTC. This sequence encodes CASSAWDRGNNEQFF.

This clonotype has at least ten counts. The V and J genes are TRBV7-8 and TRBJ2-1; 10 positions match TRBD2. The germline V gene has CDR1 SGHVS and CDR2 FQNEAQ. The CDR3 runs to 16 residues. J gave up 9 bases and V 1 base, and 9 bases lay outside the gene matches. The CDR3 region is CASSLGTLAGKGEQFF. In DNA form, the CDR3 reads TGTGCCAGCAGCTTAGGGACACTAGCGGGGAAGGGTGAGCAGTTCTTC.

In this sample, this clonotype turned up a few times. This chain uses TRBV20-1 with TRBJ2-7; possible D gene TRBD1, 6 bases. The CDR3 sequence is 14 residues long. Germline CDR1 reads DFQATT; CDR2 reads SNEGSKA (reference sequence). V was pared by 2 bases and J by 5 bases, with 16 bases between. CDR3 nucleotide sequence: TGCAGTGCTAGAAGGGCAGGGGAATACCACGAGCAGTACTTC. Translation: CSARRAGEYHEQYF.

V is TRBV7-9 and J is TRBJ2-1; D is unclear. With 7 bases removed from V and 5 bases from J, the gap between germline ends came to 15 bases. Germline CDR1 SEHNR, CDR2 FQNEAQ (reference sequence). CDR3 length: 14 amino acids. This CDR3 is CASTKSGTNNEQFF. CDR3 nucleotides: TGTGCCAGCACCAAGTCGGGCACTAACAATGAGCAGTTCTTC.

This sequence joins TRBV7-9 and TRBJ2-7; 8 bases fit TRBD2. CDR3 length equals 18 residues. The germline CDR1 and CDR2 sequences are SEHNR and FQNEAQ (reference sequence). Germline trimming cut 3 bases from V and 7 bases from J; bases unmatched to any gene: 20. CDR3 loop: CASSLRYGLSGSFNEQYF. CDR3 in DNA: TGTGCCAGCAGCTTGAGGTATGGGTTGAGCGGGAGTTTCAATGAGCAGTACTTC. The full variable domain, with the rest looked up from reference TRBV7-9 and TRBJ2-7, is DTGVSQNPRHKITKRGQNVTFRCDPISEHNRLYWYRQTLGQGPEFLTYFQNEAQLEKSRLLSDRFSAERPKGSFSTLEIQRTEQGDSAMYLCASSLRYGLSGSFNEQYFGPGTRLTVT.

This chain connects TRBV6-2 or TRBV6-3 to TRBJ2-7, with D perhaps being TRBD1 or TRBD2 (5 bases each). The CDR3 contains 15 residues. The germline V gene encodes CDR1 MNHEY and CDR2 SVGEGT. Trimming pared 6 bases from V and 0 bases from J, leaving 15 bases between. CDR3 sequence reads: CASRLRDGFSYEQYF. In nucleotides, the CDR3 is TGTGCCAGCAGACTCCGGGACGGCTTCTCCTACGAGCAGTACTTC.

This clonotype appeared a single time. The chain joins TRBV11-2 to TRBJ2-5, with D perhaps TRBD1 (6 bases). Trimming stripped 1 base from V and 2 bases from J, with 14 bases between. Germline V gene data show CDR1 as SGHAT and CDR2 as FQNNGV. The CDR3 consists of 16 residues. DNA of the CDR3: TGTGCCAGCAGCTTAGTACAGGGTGGTCGACAAGAGACCCAGTACTTC. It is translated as CASSLVQGGRQETQYF. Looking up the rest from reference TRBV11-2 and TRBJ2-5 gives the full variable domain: EAGVAQSPRYKIIEKRQSVAFWCNPISGHATLYWYQQILGQGPKLLIQFQNNGVVDDSQLPKDRFSAERLKGVDSTLKIQPAKLEDSAVYLCASSLVQGGRQETQYFGPGTRLLVL.

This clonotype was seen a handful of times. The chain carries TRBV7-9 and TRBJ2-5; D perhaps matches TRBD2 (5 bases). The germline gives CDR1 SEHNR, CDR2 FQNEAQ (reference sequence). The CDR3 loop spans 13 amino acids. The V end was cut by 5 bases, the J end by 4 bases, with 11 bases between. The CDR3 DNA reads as TGTGCCAGCAGCCGCAACGCGGGAGAGACCCAGTACTTC. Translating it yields CASSRNAGETQYF.